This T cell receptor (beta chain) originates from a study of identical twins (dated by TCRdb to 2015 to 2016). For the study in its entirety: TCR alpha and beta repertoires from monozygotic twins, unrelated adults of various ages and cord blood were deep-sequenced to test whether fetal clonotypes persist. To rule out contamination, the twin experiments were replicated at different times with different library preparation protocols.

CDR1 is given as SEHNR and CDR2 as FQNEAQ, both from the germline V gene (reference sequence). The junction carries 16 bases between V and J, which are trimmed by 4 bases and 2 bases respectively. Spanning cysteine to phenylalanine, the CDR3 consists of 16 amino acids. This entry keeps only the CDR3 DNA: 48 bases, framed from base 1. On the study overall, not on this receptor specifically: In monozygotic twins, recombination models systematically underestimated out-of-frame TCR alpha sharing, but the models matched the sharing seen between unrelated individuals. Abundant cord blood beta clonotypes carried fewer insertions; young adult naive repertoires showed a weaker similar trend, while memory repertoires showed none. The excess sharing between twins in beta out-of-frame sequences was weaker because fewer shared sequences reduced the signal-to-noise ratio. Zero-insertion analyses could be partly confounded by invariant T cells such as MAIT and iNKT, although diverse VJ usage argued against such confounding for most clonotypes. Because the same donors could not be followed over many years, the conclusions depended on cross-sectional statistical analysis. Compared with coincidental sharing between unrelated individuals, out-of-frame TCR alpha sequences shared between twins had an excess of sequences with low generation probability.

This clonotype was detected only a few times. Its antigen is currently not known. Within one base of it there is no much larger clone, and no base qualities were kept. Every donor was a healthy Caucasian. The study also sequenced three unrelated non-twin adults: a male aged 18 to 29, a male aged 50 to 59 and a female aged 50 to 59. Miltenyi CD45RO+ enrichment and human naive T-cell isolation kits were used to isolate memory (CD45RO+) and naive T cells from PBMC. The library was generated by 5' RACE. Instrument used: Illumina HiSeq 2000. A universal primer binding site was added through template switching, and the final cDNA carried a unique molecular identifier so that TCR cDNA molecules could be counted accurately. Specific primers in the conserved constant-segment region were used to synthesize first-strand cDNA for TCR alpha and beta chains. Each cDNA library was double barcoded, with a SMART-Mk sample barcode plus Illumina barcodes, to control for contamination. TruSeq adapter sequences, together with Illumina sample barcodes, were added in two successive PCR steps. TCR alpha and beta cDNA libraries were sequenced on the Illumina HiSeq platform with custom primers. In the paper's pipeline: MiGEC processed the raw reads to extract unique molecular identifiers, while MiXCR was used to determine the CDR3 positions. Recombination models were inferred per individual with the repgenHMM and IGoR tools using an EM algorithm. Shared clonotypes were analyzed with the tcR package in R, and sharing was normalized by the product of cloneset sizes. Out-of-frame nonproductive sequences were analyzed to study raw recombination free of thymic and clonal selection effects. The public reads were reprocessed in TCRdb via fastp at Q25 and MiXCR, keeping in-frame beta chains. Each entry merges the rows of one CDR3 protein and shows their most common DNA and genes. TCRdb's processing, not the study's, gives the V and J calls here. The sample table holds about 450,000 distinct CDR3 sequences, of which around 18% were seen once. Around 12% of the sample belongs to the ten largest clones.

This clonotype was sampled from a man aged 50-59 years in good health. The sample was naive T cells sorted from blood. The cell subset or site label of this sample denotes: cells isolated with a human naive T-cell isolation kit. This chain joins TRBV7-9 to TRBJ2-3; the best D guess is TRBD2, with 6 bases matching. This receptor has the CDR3 CASSSSGSGHTDTQYF. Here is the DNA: TGTGCCAGCAGCTCGTCTGGGAGCGGGCACACAGATACGCAGTATTTT.